Listed below are T cell receptor beta chains from one sample, sequenced in a study of T cell responses to AZD1222 COVID-19 vaccine. The method was immunoSEQ multiplex PCR; TCRdb's version includes in-frame clones alone and lacks a portion of them. Among some 150,000 clones listed, 88% were seen once. The sequencing here drew on peripheral blood, taken on day 0 of AZD1222 vaccination. Source of these receptors: an adult in good health. CDR3s include the opening cysteine and the closing phenylalanine or tryptophan. D genes are given only for firm matches. Rows give clone size only sometimes, using once, few, many, or a class for an expanded clone.

d_gene: .; abundance: once; j_gene: TRBJ1-1; v_gene: TRBV5-1; CDR3aa: CASSFDVNTEAFF; CDR3nt: TGCGCCAGCAGTTTTGACGTTAACACTGAAGCTTTCTTT
d_gene: TRBD2; abundance: .; j_gene: TRBJ2-3; v_gene: TRBV6-6; CDR3aa: CASSYELAGAGDTQYF; CDR3nt: TGTGCCAGCAGTTACGAACTAGCGGGGGCCGGGGATACGCAGTATTTT
d_gene: .; abundance: once; j_gene: TRBJ1-4; v_gene: TRBV7-8; CDR3aa: CASTEMGGTNEKLFF; CDR3nt: TGTGCCAGCACCGAGATGGGCGGAACTAATGAAAAACTGTTTTTT
d_gene: TRBD2; abundance: .; j_gene: TRBJ2-1; v_gene: TRBV27; CDR3aa: CASRTGTSGANEQFF; CDR3nt: TGTGCCAGCAGAACCGGGACTAGCGGGGCAAATGAGCAGTTCTTC
d_gene: .; abundance: once; j_gene: TRBJ1-2; v_gene: TRBV5-1; CDR3aa: CASSAGESYGYTF; CDR3nt: TGCGCCAGCAGCGCCGGGGAGAGCTATGGCTACACCTTC
d_gene: TRBD1; abundance: .; j_gene: TRBJ2-1; v_gene: TRBV3-1/TRBV3-2; CDR3aa: CASSQDRGPYNEQFF; CDR3nt: TGTGCCAGCAGCCAGGACAGGGGCCCCTACAATGAGCAGTTCTTC
d_gene: .; abundance: once; j_gene: TRBJ2-3; v_gene: TRBV19; CDR3aa: CASSITDTQYF; CDR3nt: TGTGCCAGTAGTATTACCGATACGCAGTATTTT
d_gene: .; abundance: .; j_gene: TRBJ2-7; v_gene: TRBV7-2; CDR3aa: CASSLNRYEQYF; CDR3nt: TGTGCCAGCAGCTTAAACCGGTACGAGCAGTACTTC
d_gene: .; abundance: .; j_gene: TRBJ1-2; v_gene: TRBV6-6; CDR3aa: CASRSSDNYGYTF; CDR3nt: TGTGCCAGCAGGTCGTCGGATAACTATGGCTACACCTTC
d_gene: .; abundance: .; j_gene: TRBJ1-4; v_gene: TRBV6-2/TRBV6-3; CDR3aa: CASSYLHSVEKLFF; CDR3nt: TGTGCCAGCAGTTATTTGCACTCTGTAGAAAAACTGTTTTTT
d_gene: .; abundance: .; j_gene: TRBJ2-7; v_gene: TRBV14; CDR3aa: CASSQALGGEQYF; CDR3nt: TGTGCCAGCAGCCAAGCTCTAGGAGGCGAGCAGTACTTC
d_gene: .; abundance: .; j_gene: TRBJ1-2; v_gene: TRBV11-2; CDR3aa: CASSLQGREGYTF; CDR3nt: TGTGCCAGCAGCTTGCAGGGGCGAGAGGGCTACACCTTC
d_gene: .; abundance: .; j_gene: TRBJ1-1; v_gene: TRBV18; CDR3aa: CASSPSGNTEAFF; CDR3nt: TGTGCCAGCTCACCGAGCGGGAACACTGAAGCTTTCTTT
d_gene: TRBD1; abundance: .; j_gene: TRBJ2-3; v_gene: TRBV5-1; CDR3aa: CASSLGQGPDTQYF; CDR3nt: TGCGCCAGCAGCCTGGGACAGGGGCCAGATACGCAGTATTTT
d_gene: .; abundance: once; j_gene: TRBJ2-3; v_gene: TRBV11-3; CDR3aa: CASSPGSGGNTQYF; CDR3nt: TGTGCCAGCAGCCCCGGGAGTGGGGGGAATACGCAGTATTTT
d_gene: .; abundance: .; j_gene: TRBJ2-7; v_gene: TRBV7-2; CDR3aa: CASSTSGGVSYEQYF; CDR3nt: .
d_gene: TRBD1; abundance: .; j_gene: TRBJ1-1; v_gene: TRBV5-4; CDR3aa: CASSRDRMNTEAFF; CDR3nt: TGTGCCAGCTCCCGGGACAGGATGAACACTGAAGCTTTCTTT
d_gene: .; abundance: once; j_gene: TRBJ1-2; v_gene: TRBV19; CDR3aa: CASSTQDGHFSGYTF; CDR3nt: TGTGCCAGTAGTACCCAGGACGGTCATTTCTCTGGCTACACCTTC
d_gene: TRBD1; abundance: .; j_gene: TRBJ1-2; v_gene: TRBV7-2; CDR3aa: CASSLGTGTENYGYTF; CDR3nt: TGTGCCAGCAGCTTAGGAACTGGGACAGAGAACTATGGCTACACCTTC
d_gene: .; abundance: .; j_gene: TRBJ1-1; v_gene: TRBV7-2; CDR3aa: CASSLFALNTEAFF; CDR3nt: TGTGCCAGCAGCTTGTTTGCGTTGAACACTGAAGCTTTCTTT
d_gene: .; abundance: .; j_gene: TRBJ1-5; v_gene: TRBV3-1/TRBV3-2; CDR3aa: CASSQGGVGSNQPQHF; CDR3nt: TGTGCCAGCAGCCAAGGAGGGGTGGGGAGCAATCAGCCCCAGCATTTT
d_gene: TRBD1; abundance: .; j_gene: TRBJ1-2; v_gene: TRBV19; CDR3aa: CASSTRTGGADYGYTF; CDR3nt: TGTGCCAGTAGTACACGGACAGGGGGCGCAGACTATGGCTACACCTTC
d_gene: .; abundance: few; j_gene: TRBJ1-5; v_gene: TRBV29-1; CDR3aa: CSVGGGVSNQPQHF; CDR3nt: TGCAGCGTTGGGGGGGGAGTGTCGAATCAGCCCCAGCATTTT
d_gene: TRBD1; abundance: .; j_gene: TRBJ1-1; v_gene: TRBV6-5; CDR3aa: CASSDSIQGVTFF; CDR3nt: TGTGCCAGCAGCGACTCGATTCAGGGGGTAACTTTCTTT
d_gene: .; abundance: few; j_gene: TRBJ1-4; v_gene: TRBV6-1; CDR3aa: CASSEVGNNEKLFF; CDR3nt: TGTGCCAGCAGTGAAGTCGGGAATAATGAAAAACTGTTTTTT
d_gene: .; abundance: .; j_gene: TRBJ1-2; v_gene: TRBV10-3; CDR3aa: CAISYGQGTYGYTF; CDR3nt: TGTGCCATCAGCTATGGGCAGGGGACCTATGGCTACACCTTC
d_gene: .; abundance: .; j_gene: TRBJ2-3; v_gene: TRBV7-9; CDR3aa: CASSFRGAAADTQYF; CDR3nt: TGTGCCAGCAGCTTTAGAGGGGCAGCGGCAGATACGCAGTATTTT
d_gene: .; abundance: .; j_gene: TRBJ2-7; v_gene: TRBV3-1/TRBV3-2; CDR3aa: CASSHGGATYEQYF; CDR3nt: TGTGCCAGCAGCCATGGGGGAGCAACTTACGAGCAGTACTTC
d_gene: .; abundance: .; j_gene: TRBJ1-3; v_gene: TRBV3-1/TRBV3-2; CDR3aa: CASSQDREPSGNTIYF; CDR3nt: TGTGCCAGCAGCCAAGATAGGGAGCCCTCTGGAAACACCATATATTTT
d_gene: .; abundance: .; j_gene: TRBJ2-7; v_gene: TRBV18; CDR3aa: CASSPRGFEGSYEQYF; CDR3nt: TGTGCCAGCTCACCTAGGGGATTTGAGGGGTCCTACGAGCAGTACTTC
d_gene: .; abundance: .; j_gene: TRBJ1-1; v_gene: TRBV6-5; CDR3aa: CASRTVSNTEAFF; CDR3nt: TGTGCCAGCAGGACCGTCTCGAACACTGAAGCTTTCTTT
d_gene: .; abundance: .; j_gene: TRBJ1-1; v_gene: TRBV5-4; CDR3aa: CASSLAGGNTEAFF; CDR3nt: TGTGCCAGCAGCTTGGCCGGGGGGAACACTGAAGCTTTCTTT
d_gene: .; abundance: .; j_gene: TRBJ1-5; v_gene: TRBV10-3; CDR3aa: CAISEAREPQHF; CDR3nt: TGTGCCATCAGTGAGGCGAGGGAACCCCAGCATTTT
d_gene: .; abundance: .; j_gene: TRBJ2-7; v_gene: TRBV12-3/TRBV12-4; CDR3aa: CASSLYGEQYF; CDR3nt: TGTGCCAGCAGTTTATACGGCGAGCAGTACTTC
d_gene: TRBD2; abundance: .; j_gene: TRBJ2-1; v_gene: TRBV19; CDR3aa: CASSPGLGSYNEQFF; CDR3nt: TGTGCCAGTAGTCCGGGACTAGGTTCCTACAATGAGCAGTTCTTC
d_gene: .; abundance: .; j_gene: TRBJ2-2; v_gene: TRBV10-3; CDR3aa: CAISERAGLTGELFF; CDR3nt: TGTGCCATCAGTGAAAGGGCAGGGTTAACCGGGGAGCTGTTTTTT
d_gene: TRBD1; abundance: .; j_gene: TRBJ2-7; v_gene: TRBV29-1; CDR3aa: CSARQGPYEQYF; CDR3nt: TGCAGCGCCCGACAGGGGCCCTACGAGCAGTACTTC
d_gene: .; abundance: .; j_gene: TRBJ2-3; v_gene: TRBV5-1; CDR3aa: CASSPTHSTDTQYF; CDR3nt: TGCGCCAGCAGCCCTACACACAGCACAGATACGCAGTATTTT
d_gene: TRBD1; abundance: .; j_gene: TRBJ1-6; v_gene: TRBV3-1/TRBV3-2; CDR3aa: CASSLRSLGTGRSPLHF; CDR3nt: TGTGCCAGCAGCCTTCGGTCCCTGGGGACAGGGAGATCACCCCTCCACTTT
d_gene: .; abundance: few; j_gene: TRBJ1-5; v_gene: TRBV4-1; CDR3aa: CASSQEMTFGFPQHF; CDR3nt: TGCGCCAGCAGCCAAGAAATGACTTTTGGCTTCCCCCAGCATTTT
d_gene: TRBD1; abundance: .; j_gene: TRBJ1-6; v_gene: TRBV5-1; CDR3aa: CASSVTGTGDSPLHF; CDR3nt: TGCGCCAGCAGCGTGACCGGGACAGGGGATTCACCCCTCCACTTT
d_gene: .; abundance: .; j_gene: TRBJ2-3; v_gene: TRBV9; CDR3aa: CASSLGSSADTQYF; CDR3nt: TGTGCCAGCAGCTTAGGTTCTAGCGCAGATACGCAGTATTTT
d_gene: TRBD2; abundance: .; j_gene: TRBJ2-3; v_gene: TRBV9; CDR3aa: CASSVGTSRHSTDTQYF; CDR3nt: TGTGCCAGCAGCGTAGGGACTAGCAGGCATAGCACAGATACGCAGTATTTT
d_gene: TRBD1; abundance: .; j_gene: TRBJ2-2; v_gene: TRBV18; CDR3aa: CASSPRDRDTGELFF; CDR3nt: TGTGCCAGCTCACCAAGGGACAGGGACACCGGGGAGCTGTTTTTT
d_gene: .; abundance: .; j_gene: TRBJ1-1; v_gene: TRBV7-3; CDR3aa: CASSPGRNTEAFF; CDR3nt: TGTGCCAGCAGCCCAGGACGAAACACTGAAGCTTTCTTT
d_gene: .; abundance: .; j_gene: TRBJ1-2; v_gene: TRBV12-3/TRBV12-4; CDR3aa: CASSLGSNYGYTF; CDR3nt: TGTGCCAGCAGTTTAGGCAGTAACTATGGCTACACCTTC
d_gene: .; abundance: once; j_gene: TRBJ2-2; v_gene: TRBV11-2; CDR3aa: CASTPGTRNTGELFF; CDR3nt: TGTGCCAGCACCCCAGGGACAAGGAACACCGGGGAGCTGTTTTTT
d_gene: .; abundance: .; j_gene: TRBJ1-5; v_gene: TRBV29-1; CDR3aa: CSVLLGGSSNQPQHF; CDR3nt: TGCAGCGTTCTCCTTGGGGGATCCAGCAATCAGCCCCAGCATTTT
d_gene: .; abundance: .; j_gene: TRBJ2-7; v_gene: TRBV10-3; CDR3aa: CAISREGLGSYEQYF; CDR3nt: TGTGCCATCAGCCGTGAAGGGTTAGGCTCCTACGAGCAGTACTTC
d_gene: .; abundance: few; j_gene: TRBJ1-5; v_gene: TRBV28; CDR3aa: CASRLNNQPQHF; CDR3nt: TGTGCCAGCAGACTGAACAATCAGCCCCAGCATTTT
d_gene: TRBD2; abundance: once; j_gene: TRBJ2-1; v_gene: TRBV2; CDR3aa: CASSLGLAVLNEQFF; CDR3nt: TGTGCCAGCAGTTTGGGACTAGCGGTTCTCAATGAGCAGTTCTTC
d_gene: .; abundance: .; j_gene: TRBJ1-1; v_gene: TRBV7-2; CDR3aa: CASSLSRAPEAFF; CDR3nt: TGTGCCAGCAGCTTATCCAGGGCCCCTGAAGCTTTCTTT
d_gene: TRBD2; abundance: .; j_gene: TRBJ2-2; v_gene: TRBV19; CDR3aa: CASLQTSGGRLLGELFF; CDR3nt: TGTGCCAGTCTGCAGACTAGCGGGGGTCGTCTGCTTGGGGAGCTGTTTTTT
d_gene: .; abundance: once; j_gene: TRBJ2-7; v_gene: TRBV6-5; CDR3aa: CASSYSTGDEQYF; CDR3nt: TGTGCCAGCAGTTACTCGACGGGGGACGAGCAGTACTTC
d_gene: .; abundance: .; j_gene: TRBJ1-6; v_gene: TRBV4-3; CDR3aa: CASSQEMGRPNSPLHF; CDR3nt: TGCGCCAGCAGCCAAGAAATGGGACGGCCTAATTCACCCCTCCACTTT
d_gene: TRBD1; abundance: .; j_gene: TRBJ1-1; v_gene: TRBV18; CDR3aa: CASSPRQGTNTEAFF; CDR3nt: TGTGCCAGCTCACCCCGACAGGGGACGAACACTGAAGCTTTCTTT
d_gene: .; abundance: once; j_gene: TRBJ2-7; v_gene: TRBV12-3/TRBV12-4; CDR3aa: CASSWARTEQYF; CDR3nt: TGTGCCAGCAGTTGGGCTCGGACAGAGCAGTACTTC
d_gene: .; abundance: .; j_gene: TRBJ1-1; v_gene: TRBV28; CDR3aa: CASRRIGPNTEAFF; CDR3nt: TGTGCCAGCAGACGGATAGGACCCAACACTGAAGCTTTCTTT
d_gene: TRBD1; abundance: .; j_gene: TRBJ1-6; v_gene: TRBV2; CDR3aa: CASSARQGQGGYSPLHF; CDR3nt: TGTGCCAGCAGTGCGCGACAGGGGCAAGGGGGTTACTCACCCCTCCACTTT